This T cell receptor beta chain was captured in a study of blood T cell repertoires in COVID-19. Assay used: immunoSEQ multiplex PCR; TCRdb lists only in-frame clones, some missing. Seen here are some 130,000 clones, approximately 78% observed once, and the top ten hold around 9.9%. The TCR was taken from a man in his sixties who had recovered from COVID-19. Sequenced input: peripheral blood.

As DNA, the CDR3 is TGCGCCAGCAGCCCGTTGGGGGGGGCACGCACAGATACGCAGTATTTT. Amino acids: CASSPLGGARTDTQYF. The chain couples TRBV4-1 to TRBJ2-3, with D maybe TRBD2 (7 bases). Germline CDR1 MGHRA, CDR2 YSYEKL. With 4 bases removed from V and 1 base from J, the gap between germline ends came to 15 bases. The CDR3 consists of 16 residues.